This passage covers 30 T cell receptor beta chains from one sample sequenced in a study of blood T cells in healthy people across ages. A J-beta primer mix and a sample-barcoded 5' primer were used in a second PCR of about 7 to 11 cycles. TCRdb used MiXCR to reprocess the 5' RACE reads, holding one entry per CDR3 protein. The table shows approximately 900,000 distinct CDR3 sequences, with about 48% occurring only once. Sequencing was performed on blood. The receptor set was obtained from a man aged 25 to 40 in good health.

This clonotype appeared a few times. V and J are TRBV29-1 and TRBJ1-5; no clear D. CDR1 and CDR2 (germline): SQVTM, ANQGSEA. Trimming took off 6 bases at V and 0 bases at J, with 9 bases between the two ends. This CDR3 has 13 amino acids. The chain's CDR3 is CSVSQNSNQPQHF. CDR3 DNA sequence: TGCAGCGTATCCCAGAATAGCAATCAGCCCCAGCATTTT.

This clonotype showed up just a few times. V usage is TRBV7-2 and J usage is TRBJ2-4, with D perhaps matching TRBD1 (6 bases). V lost 2 bases and J lost 6, with 14 bases in between. Germline V gene lookup returns CDR1 SGHTA and CDR2 FQGNSA. The CDR3 contains 15 residues. The CDR3 sequence is CASSLSALTGNIQYF. The CDR3 DNA follows: TGTGCCAGCAGCTTATCCGCCTTGACAGGAAACATTCAGTACTTC. The variable domain in full, with the rest retrieved from reference TRBV7-2 and TRBJ2-4, is GAGVSQSPSNKVTEKGKDVELRCDPISGHTALYWYRQSLGQGLEFLIYFQGNSAPDKSGLPSDRFSAERTGGSVSTLTIQRTQQEDSAVYLCASSLSALTGNIQYFGAGTRLSVL.

This chain links TRBV29-1 with TRBJ1-2; no definite D call. In germline, CDR1 is SQVTM, CDR2 ANQGSEA. Trimming removed 0 bases from V and 0 bases from J, with 11 bases in between. The CDR3 is made up of 15 amino acids. Here the CDR3 reads CSVEDKATANYGYTF. CDR3 DNA sequence: TGCAGCGTTGAAGATAAGGCGACGGCTAACTATGGCTACACCTTC.

This clonotype was recorded at least ten times. V and J are TRBV5-1 and TRBJ2-1; 9 bases agree with TRBD1. Germline V gene data show CDR1 as SGHRS and CDR2 as YFSETQ. The ends lost 0 bases at V and 9 bases at J; junction bases unmatched: 7. The CDR3 is 15 amino acids. This CDR3 is CASSLGQGGVGEQFF. The CDR3 region has the DNA TGCGCCAGCAGCTTGGGACAGGGGGGCGTGGGTGAGCAGTTCTTC.

This chain uses TRBV27 with TRBJ2-3, with D maybe TRBD2 (7 bases). CDR3 length: 15 amino acids. The germline V and J ends were trimmed by 2 bases and 2 bases, with 11 bases remaining between them. Germline V gives CDR1 MNHEY, CDR2 SMNVEV (reference sequence). This CDR3 is CASSLNGGLTDTQYF. The CDR3 nucleotides are TGTGCCAGCAGTTTAAACGGGGGGCTCACAGATACGCAGTATTTT.

As concerns this clonotype: This clone may be a read error of a much larger clone one base away. This rearrangement joins TRBV7-9 to TRBJ2-5; the D gene is possibly TRBD1 (6 bases). The J call is uncertain, as TRBJ2-7 better fits the DNA end. Germline CDR1 reads SEHNR; CDR2 reads FQNEAQ (reference sequence). The CDR3 totals 14 residues. As DNA, the CDR3 is TGTGCCAGCAGCTCAAGTGTCTTAGGGGGCGAGCAGTACTTC. Translating gives CASSSSVLGGEQYF.

This chain joins TRBV6-2 or TRBV6-3 and TRBJ1-4; no reliable D call. Trimming left V 6 bases short and J 6 bases short, with 17 bases between. Germline CDR1 reads MNHEY; CDR2 reads SVGEGT. The CDR3 totals 15 residues. In DNA form, the CDR3 reads TGTGCCAGCAGGCCGGACCGCGAAACGGATGAAAAACTGTTTTTT. It is translated as CASRPDRETDEKLFF.

This clonotype was seen ten or more times. The DNA for the CDR3 is TGTGCCAGCTCACTTTCCGGACAGGGGAACACTGAAGCTTTCTTT. Translation: CASSLSGQGNTEAFF. V gene TRBV18 combines with J gene TRBJ1-1; TRBD1 matches 8 bases. V was clipped by 4 bases and J by 1 base; unmatched bases: 5. Per germline, CDR1 KGHSH and CDR2 LQKENI. The CDR3 totals 15 residues.

The chain links TRBV7-9 to TRBJ2-5, with D unresolved. Gene TRBJ2-7 matches the end of the DNA better, so the J call may be wrong. Looked up from germline, CDR1 is SEHNR and CDR2 is FQNEAQ (reference sequence). CDR3 size: 13 residues. The CDR3 nucleotides are TGTGCCAGCAGCTTACTTTCCTTGGGCGAGCAGTACTTC. Its translation: CASSLLSLGEQYF.

The chain combines TRBV2 with TRBJ1-2; D not resolved. Germline values: CDR1 SNHLY, CDR2 FYNNEI. The CDR3 runs to 13 residues. The V end lost 8 bases, the J end lost 8 bases, and 18 bases lay between the germline ends. The CDR3 DNA sequence: TGTGCCAGCGCCCTGACGGAAACGGGGGGCTACACCTTC. Its translation: CASALTETGGYTF.

The chain employs TRBV9 and TRBJ2-7, with D perhaps matching TRBD2 (6 bases). This CDR3 region has 15 residues. Germline V lookup: CDR1 SGDLS, CDR2 YYNGEE. Between the trimmed V and J ends, which lost 2 bases and 0 bases, there was a span of 12 bases. The CDR3 loop reads CASSVGGPGSYEQYF. DNA for the CDR3: TGTGCCAGCAGCGTGGGGGGACCGGGCTCCTACGAGCAGTACTTC.

The J gene is TRBJ1-1, the V gene TRBV5-1; D might be TRBD1 (6 bases). CDR1 SGHRS and CDR2 YFSETQ come from the germline V gene. The CDR3 is 14 residues long. V was pared by 1 base and J by 5 bases, with 12 bases between. The CDR3 region has the DNA TGCGCCAGCAGCTTGCATGGGGGCAGAACTGAAGCTTTCTTT. As protein: CASSLHGGRTEAFF. Complete variable domain (other parts from reference TRBV5-1 and TRBJ1-1): KAGVTQTPRYLIKTRGQQVTLSCSPISGHRSVSWYQQTPGQGLQFLFEYFSETQRNKGNFPGRFSGRQFSNSRSEMNVSTLELGDSALYLCASSLHGGRTEAFFGQGTRLTVV.

This clonotype has more than one count but fewer than ten. V gene TRBV28 combines with J gene TRBJ2-7; D is perhaps TRBD2 (5 bases). V lost 6 bases, J lost 0 bases, and 15 bases lay in between. CDR3 length: 15 amino acids. Per germline, CDR1 MDHEN and CDR2 SYDVKM. CDR3 residues: CASRWSRTGSYEQYF. As DNA, the CDR3 is TGTGCCAGCAGGTGGTCGAGGACTGGCTCCTACGAGCAGTACTTC. Drawing the rest from reference TRBV28 and TRBJ2-7, the complete variable domain is DVKVTQSSRYLVKRTGEKVFLECVQDMDHENMFWYRQDPGLGLRLIYFSYDVKMKEKGDIPEGYSVSREKKERFSLILESASTNQTSMYLCASRWSRTGSYEQYFGPGTRLTVT.

About this clonotype itself: The junction does not match germline at one end; this may be a read error. The J gene is TRBJ2-5, the V gene TRBV7-8, with D possibly matching TRBD1 (5 bases). Germline-derived CDR1 and CDR2 are SGHVS and FQNEAQ. The CDR3 is 16 residues long. The CDR3 DNA is TGTGCCAGTAGCTTAGGAACGAGGACACTGCAAGAGACCCAGTACTTC. Translation: CASSLGTRTLQETQYF.

This chain uses TRBV10-3 with TRBJ2-5; tentatively, D is TRBD1 or TRBD2 (5 bases each). The ends were cut back, 2 bases at V and 3 bases at J, with 10 bases in the middle. Looked up from germline, CDR1 is ENHRY and CDR2 is SYGVKD. This CDR3 contains 14 residues. This CDR3 reads CAISEGDGKETQYF. CDR3 in DNA: TGTGCCATCAGTGAGGGGGACGGGAAAGAGACCCAGTACTTC.

V usage is TRBV6-5 and J usage is TRBJ1-2; weak D call: TRBD1 (6 bases). CDR3 length: 18 amino acids. Trimming shortened V by 3 bases and J by 0 bases, and 20 bases separated the two germline ends. Germline V gene lookup returns CDR1 MNHEY and CDR2 SVGAGI. The DNA for the CDR3 is TGTGCCAGCAGTTATTGGGGGCTGCTCCAAACTACTAACTATGGCTACACCTTC. As protein: CASSYWGLLQTTNYGYTF.

The chain couples TRBV20-1 to TRBJ2-3; D could derive from TRBD1 or TRBD2 (5 bases each). V shed 5 bases and J shed 3 bases, with 21 bases lying between them. CDR1 is DFQATT and CDR2 is SNEGSKA in the germline V gene (reference sequence). The CDR3 loop spans 16 amino acids. The CDR3, as DNA: TGCAGTGCTCCGCCTTCGGGGCTAGCTCTTACAGATACGCAGTATTTT. Translation: CSAPPSGLALTDTQYF.

This clonotype was seen only a few times. This chain uses TRBV6-2 or TRBV6-3 with TRBJ1-5; D is possibly TRBD1 (5 bases). V dropped 7 bases and J dropped 3 bases, with 19 bases sitting between them. CDR1 is MNHEY and CDR2 is SVGEGT in the germline V gene. CDR3 length equals 16 residues. CDR3 DNA sequence: TGTGCCAGCATATCGGCGGGGGTGGAGGACAATCAGCCCCAGCATTTT. Protein: CASISAGVEDNQPQHF.

This clonotype was picked up a small number of times. The chain links TRBV5-1 to TRBJ2-7; D call uncertain. Trimming shortened V by 0 bases and J by 0 bases, and 10 bases separated the two germline ends. The CDR3 spans 15 residues. The V gene's germline CDR1 is SGHRS and CDR2 YFSETQ. DNA of the CDR3: TGCGCCAGCAGCTTGGCCCTTGGAAACTCCTACGAGCAGTACTTC. The encoded protein is CASSLALGNSYEQYF.

The chain links TRBV6-2 or TRBV6-3 to TRBJ2-5; 7 nucleotides align to TRBD2. This CDR3 has 16 residues. Germline-derived CDR1 and CDR2 are MNHEY and SVGEGT. J lost 5 bases, V lost 6 bases, and 15 bases had no gene match. The CDR3 is CASSPPGGGGSETQYF. The CDR3 region has the DNA TGTGCCAGCAGCCCTCCTGGGGGGGGAGGTTCGGAGACCCAGTACTTC.

The V and J genes are TRBV7-9 and TRBJ1-2; D unresolved. Looked up from germline, CDR1 is SEHNR and CDR2 is FQNEAQ (reference sequence). V lost 7 bases and J lost 4, with 13 bases in between. The CDR3 totals 13 residues. CDR3 loop: CASTKGRGYGYTF. CDR3 nucleotide sequence: TGTGCCAGCACTAAAGGGAGAGGCTATGGCTACACCTTC.

This clonotype came up once. The chain uses TRBV7-2 and TRBJ2-7, with TRBD2 matching 7 bases. This CDR3 spans 15 amino acids. The trim removed 4 bases at V and 3 bases at J, leaving 9 bases unmatched. The germline V gene encodes CDR1 SGHTA and CDR2 FQGNSA. CDR3 sequence reads: CASSSGSSGIYEQYF. As DNA, the CDR3 is TGTGCCAGCAGCTCCGGATCTAGCGGTATCTACGAGCAGTACTTC.

The gene calls are TRBV20-1 and TRBJ1-6; a weak D match, TRBD1 (5 bases). Germline loops: CDR1 DFQATT, CDR2 SNEGSKA (reference sequence). V lost 5 bases to trimming and J lost 7 bases, with 12 bases between them. The CDR3 extends over 13 amino acids. The CDR3 reads CSAPGLRNSPLHF. In DNA form, the CDR3 reads TGCAGTGCTCCGGGACTGAGAAATTCACCCCTCCACTTT.

This clonotype occurred a few times. This chain joins TRBV7-2 and TRBJ2-7; TRBD2 aligns across 7 bases. TRBJ2-5 matches the DNA end more closely, so the J call is doubtful. This CDR3 is 15 amino acids long. Germline V lookup: CDR1 SGHTA, CDR2 FQGNSA. CDR3 region: CASSSAGLLRETQYF. The CDR3 DNA reads TGTGCCAGCAGCTCAGCGGGACTTCTAAGGGAGACCCAGTACTTC.

This clonotype was seen only a few times. This chain joins TRBV6-6 and TRBJ1-5; TRBD1 matches at 10 bases. There are 16 residues in the CDR3. Per germline, CDR1 MNHNY and CDR2 SVGAGI (reference sequence). The V and J ends lost 6 bases and 7 bases, in that order; junction bases with no gene match: 12. The CDR3 loop reads CASRSWGQGFLQPQHF. CDR3 sequence (DNA): TGTGCCAGCAGGTCCTGGGGACAGGGGTTTTTGCAGCCCCAGCATTTT.

CDR3 sequence reads: CASSQNRGTGIYEQYF. The CDR3 DNA sequence: TGTGCCAGCAGCCAAAACAGGGGTACTGGGATCTACGAGCAGTACTTC. The chain employs TRBV14 and TRBJ2-7; 7 bases line up with TRBD1. After removal of 2 bases from V and 3 bases from J, the junction contained 10 bases not matched to a gene. This CDR3 region has 16 residues. Germline V gene data show CDR1 as SGHDN and CDR2 as FVKESK.

This chain's CDR3 is CATAGLGDADTQYF. CDR3 coding DNA: TGTGCCACCGCGGGACTAGGAGACGCAGATACGCAGTATTTT. V usage is TRBV10-3 and J usage is TRBJ2-3, with 8 bases that match TRBD2. Germline V CDR1 and CDR2: ENHRY, SYGVKD. The J segment lost 4 bases and the V segment lost 10 bases, leaving 10 bases of the junction unmatched. The CDR3 is 14 amino acids.

This clonotype was counted once. This sequence joins TRBV10-3 and TRBJ1-2; D is perhaps TRBD1 (6 bases). This CDR3 is 16 amino acids long. The V end was cut by 1 base, the J end by 5 bases, with 17 bases between. Germline values: CDR1 ENHRY, CDR2 SYGVKD. DNA of the CDR3: TGTGCCATCAGTGAGTTAATGAAGGAACAGGGATATGGCTACACCTTC. Protein: CAISELMKEQGYGYTF.

The rearrangement links TRBV3-1 to TRBJ2-1, with a weak D call TRBD2 (7 bases). Germline lookup yields CDR1 LGHDT and CDR2 YNNKEL (reference sequence). The CDR3 sequence is 15 residues long. Trimming removed 1 base at V and 7 bases at J, with 14 bases between. The CDR3 loop reads CASSQVGGPRNEQFF. The CDR3 DNA reads as TGTGCCAGCAGCCAAGTGGGGGGGCCAAGGAATGAGCAGTTCTTC.

This clonotype turned up a few times. The chain has TRBV20-1 and TRBJ1-2; D is unclear. V shed 4 bases and J shed 0 bases, with 12 bases lying between them. CDR1 DFQATT and CDR2 SNEGSKA come from the germline V gene (reference sequence). The CDR3 sequence is 14 residues long. CDR3 in amino acids: CSAIFPGPNYGYTF. In DNA, the CDR3 is TGCAGTGCTATCTTCCCCGGGCCTAACTATGGCTACACCTTC.